What follows describes a single T cell receptor (beta chain). Its specificity is unknown. The data originate from a study of lymphopenia after photon versus proton radiotherapy. Assay: immunoSEQ multiplex PCR; the TCRdb copy retains only in-frame clones and omits some. The sample has fewer than 25,000 clones, 84% seen once; the top ten hold over 20%. Study-level results: A bigger post-nadir fall in TCR diversity correlated inversely with survival time in deceased patients. Relative stability marked proton patients; photon patients lost diversity and naive cells.

In germline, CDR1 is SGDLS, CDR2 YYNGEE. This CDR3 has 15 amino acids. Trimming took 0 bases from V and 3 from J, leaving 10 bases between them. The source material was peripheral blood, sampled from a patient treated with photon-based radiotherapy. The chain has TRBV9 and TRBJ1-5, with D possibly being TRBD1 (6 bases). The TCR sequence derives from a man aged 40-55 years with gastric cancer. The CDR3 DNA reads TGTGCCAGCAGCGTAGCAGGACAGTACAATCAGCCCCAGCATTTT. Its translation is CASSVAGQYNQPQHF.